These T cell receptor beta chains were read from a single sample in a study of control samples from healthy donors and cancer patients. Profiling relied on immunoSEQ multiplex PCR, and the TCRdb table lists in-frame clones only, not all of them. In the table there are some 210,000 clones, 91% of which are singletons. Sequenced material: blood. The receptors were gathered from a man aged 25-45 years in good health. Both conserved end residues are part of each CDR3. D genes are given only for firm matches. Clone sizes are given selectively: once, few, many, or a class where the clone is expanded.

J,D,V,size,CDR3
TRBJ1-3,-,TRBV2,-,CASSDQSISGNTIYF
TRBJ2-7,-,TRBV30,-,CAWSILGINEQYF
TRBJ2-7,-,TRBV7-9,-,CASSLDGRGSSYEQYF
TRBJ2-1,-,TRBV6-5,-,CATRPGTYNEQFF
TRBJ2-3,-,TRBV19,-,CASVGTPADTQYF
TRBJ1-1,-,TRBV19,-,CASSYPRGSAAEAFF
TRBJ2-1,TRBD2,TRBV18,-,CASSPRTSGGFHGMGNEQFF
TRBJ2-5,-,TRBV6-5,-,CASGRETQYF
TRBJ2-3,TRBD1,TRBV5-6,-,CASSLQGPSDTQYF
TRBJ1-1,-,TRBV5-1,few,CASSTAPGGATEAFF
TRBJ2-3,TRBD2,TRBV20-1,-,CSASVTSGGRTDTQYF
TRBJ1-2,-,TRBV11-3,-,CASSLALYGYTF
TRBJ1-1,-,TRBV2,-,CASSLEGVNTEAFF
TRBJ2-1,TRBD2,TRBV29-1,-,CSVPLGLAGGDSEQFF
TRBJ1-4,TRBD1,TRBV11-2,-,CASSLGGRTGPWGKLFF
TRBJ2-7,-,TRBV4-1,-,CASSQASTSIGAYYEQYF
TRBJ2-1,-,TRBV12-3/TRBV12-4,once,CASSGGTYAEQFF
TRBJ1-5,-,TRBV2,-,CASSEPQPQFNQPQHF
TRBJ1-1,-,TRBV11-2,-,CASSFLVGGMAEAFF
TRBJ1-5,-,TRBV5-1,once,CASSYGPSGGPNQPQHF
TRBJ1-1,-,TRBV4-1,-,CASSPLWEPEAFF
TRBJ1-4,-,TRBV5-1,-,CASSFGTNEGKLFF
TRBJ2-4,TRBD1,TRBV9,-,CASSVTGGENIQYF
TRBJ1-4,TRBD1,TRBV27,-,CASSIRDSRNEKLFF